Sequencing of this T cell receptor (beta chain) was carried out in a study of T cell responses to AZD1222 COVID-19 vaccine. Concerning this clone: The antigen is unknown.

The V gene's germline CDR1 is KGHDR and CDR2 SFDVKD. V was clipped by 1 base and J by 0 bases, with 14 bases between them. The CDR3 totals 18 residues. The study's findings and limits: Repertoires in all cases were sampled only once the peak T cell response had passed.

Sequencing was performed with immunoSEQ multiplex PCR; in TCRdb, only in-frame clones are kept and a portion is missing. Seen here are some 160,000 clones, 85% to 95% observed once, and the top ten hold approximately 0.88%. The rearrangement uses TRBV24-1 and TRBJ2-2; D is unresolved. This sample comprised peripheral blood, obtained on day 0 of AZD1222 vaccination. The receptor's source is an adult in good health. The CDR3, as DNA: TGTGCCACCAGTGATTTACGTTTAGGCAGCTCGAACACCGGGGAGCTGTTTTTT. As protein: CATSDLRLGSSNTGELFF.